The rows below give T cell receptor beta chains drawn from one sample of a study of blood T cells in healthy people across ages. From the 5' RACE reads, TCRdb called clonotypes with MiXCR, one entry per CDR3 protein. The repertoire holds some 760,000 distinct CDR3 sequences, with 25% as singletons. These same data were also listed under a study on T cells of mothers and their children.

Source material: blood. These receptors were obtained from a boy aged 5-17 years in good health. Each CDR3 is given with its conserved first and last residue. The D gene is left open where the match is weak. Some rows have no size entry. The others give once, few or many, or a class for an expanded clone.

v_gene,j_gene,d_gene,abundance,CDR3nt,CDR3aa
TRBV27,TRBJ2-5,TRBD2,few,TGTGCCAGCAGTCCTGGGACTAGCGGGAGTAAGACTCAGTACTTC,CASSPGTSGSKTQYF
TRBV7-8,TRBJ2-7,NA,once,TGTGCCAGCAGCTTAGGATCCCAGGGACCAAACGAGCAGTACTTC,CASSLGSQGPNEQYF
TRBV29-1,TRBJ2-5,NA,many,TGCAGCGTTGAGTCAGGGAGCGTACAAGAGACCCAGTACTTC,CSVESGSVQETQYF
TRBV12-3/TRBV12-4,TRBJ1-2,TRBD1,NA,TGTGCCAGCATTCCGACAGGGGCTAACTATGGCTACACCTTC,CASIPTGANYGYTF
TRBV29-1,TRBJ2-7,TRBD2,NA,TGCAGCGTTGGTAAGACTAGCGGGAGAACCGAGCAGTACTTC,CSVGKTSGRTEQYF
TRBV12-3/TRBV12-4,TRBJ2-7,NA,NA,TGTGCCAGCAGTTTTAGGCCAGGCTCCTACGAGCAGTACTTC,CASSFRPGSYEQYF
TRBV7-8,TRBJ1-4,NA,many,TGTGCCAGCAGCTTAGGGGGTCGAGCTAATGAAAAACTGTTTTTT,CASSLGGRANEKLFF
TRBV7-8,TRBJ2-7,TRBD1,NA,TGTGCCAGCTCCGGGACAGGGCCTACGTCGAGCTCCTACGAGCAGTACTTC,CASSGTGPTSSSYEQYF
TRBV5-4,TRBJ2-5,NA,NA,TGTGCCAGCAGCCAAGAGGGGTTGGGAGAGACCCAGTACTTC,CASSQEGLGETQYF
TRBV28,TRBJ2-5,TRBD2,NA,TGTGCCAGCAGTCAACTAGCGGGATCCCAAGAGACCCAGTACTTC,CASSQLAGSQETQYF
TRBV7-2,TRBJ1-1,NA,NA,TGTGCCAGCAGCTTAGGAGAGGGCACTGAAGCTTTCTTT,CASSLGEGTEAFF
TRBV3-1,TRBJ2-7,NA,few,TGTGCCAGCAGCCAAAGATCGGACTTTGAGTACGAGCAGTACTTC,CASSQRSDFEYEQYF
TRBV5-1,TRBJ2-1,TRBD2,few,TGCGCCAGCAGCCCCAACGGTCGTAGCGGGGATTATAATGAGCAGTTCTTC,CASSPNGRSGDYNEQFF
TRBV20-1,TRBJ2-5,NA,NA,TGCAGTGCTAGGGGAAGCCGAGAGACCCAGTACTTC,CSARGSRETQYF
TRBV14,TRBJ2-7,TRBD2,NA,TGTGCCAGCAGCCAAGATGGAGGGACTAAAGAGTACTTC,CASSQDGGTKEYF
TRBV29-1,TRBJ2-3,TRBD1,NA,TGCAGCGTTGAAGACGCCGGGACAGGCTCCCTCGATACGCAGTATTTT,CSVEDAGTGSLDTQYF
TRBV7-9,TRBJ2-7,TRBD2,many,TGTGCCAGCAGCTTAATGGGACTAGCGGACGAGCAGTACTTC,CASSLMGLADEQYF
TRBV29-1,TRBJ1-2,TRBD1,few,TGCAGCGGCCTGGACAGGGTCGGCTACACCTTC,CSGLDRVGYTF
TRBV12-3/TRBV12-4,TRBJ1-1,NA,NA,TGTGCCAGCAGTTTAGATACAGGTACTGGGACTTTCTTT,CASSLDTGTGTFF
TRBV20-1,TRBJ2-1,NA,few,TGCAGTGCTAGCCCTTCCCGGCAGAACTCCTACAATGAGCAGTTCTTC,CSASPSRQNSYNEQFF
TRBV29-1,TRBJ2-1,NA,NA,TGCAGCGTTTGCCAAGGAAGCCAGGGCAGGGTCCTAGAGACCTACAATGAGCAGTTCTTC,CSVCQGSQGRVLETYNEQFF
TRBV14,TRBJ2-1,NA,NA,TGTGCCAGCGCCCTCTACAATGAGCAGTTCTTC,CASALYNEQFF
TRBV5-1,TRBJ1-2,NA,few,TGCGCCAGCAGCTTGGAGGGCCACCCGGGGGGCTACACCTTC,CASSLEGHPGGYTF
TRBV29-1,TRBJ1-2,NA,few,TGCAGCGTGGCCCACAGGTTAATTAACTATGGCTACACCTTC,CSVAHRLINYGYTF
TRBV27,TRBJ1-3,TRBD1,NA,TGTGCCAGCCCACAGGGGTTTTTCGGAAACACCATATATTTT,CASPQGFFGNTIYF
TRBV7-3,TRBJ1-6,NA,NA,TGTGCCAGCAGCTTACAAGGAGAACATTCACCCCTCCACTTT,CASSLQGEHSPLHF
TRBV2,TRBJ2-2,NA,NA,TGTGCCAGCGCCTTGGAGGGGCAGATGGACACCGGGGAGCTGTTTTTT,CASALEGQMDTGELFF
TRBV9,TRBJ1-4,NA,NA,TGTGCCAGCAGCGTTGGAGGGGAGCCTAATGAAAAACTGCTTTTT,CASSVGGEPNEKLLF
TRBV20-1,TRBJ2-1,TRBD2,few,TGCAGTGCTAGAGGCCCAGCGGGGGGCTATGAGCAGTTCTTC,CSARGPAGGYEQFF
TRBV6-1,TRBJ2-5,TRBD2,NA,TGTGCCAGCAGCGCTAGCGGGGGGCTTCAAGAGACCCAGTACTTC,CASSASGGLQETQYF
TRBV20-1,TRBJ2-5,NA,few,TGCAGTGCTAGAGAGCAGGGGCGAGAGACCCAGTACTTC,CSAREQGRETQYF
TRBV27,TRBJ2-5,NA,few,TGTGCCAGCAGTTTATATCCCAGCGAGACCCAGTACTTC,CASSLYPSETQYF
TRBV29-1,TRBJ1-4,NA,once,TGCAGGGTTGAAGGGGGTTATGAAAAACTGTTTTTT,CRVEGGYEKLFF
TRBV20-1,TRBJ2-1,TRBD2,NA,TGCAGTGCTGCTCCGGGACTAGCGGCCGATGAGCAGTTCTTC,CSAAPGLAADEQFF
TRBV7-3,TRBJ2-7,NA,NA,TGTGCCAGCAGCTTGGGTAGCGGTAGTGTCTACGAGCAGTACTTC,CASSLGSGSVYEQYF
TRBV28,TRBJ2-7,TRBD2,few,TGTGCCAGCAGCCTGACTAGCGGTCGCTCCTACGAGCAGTACTTC,CASSLTSGRSYEQYF
TRBV20-1,TRBJ1-2,NA,NA,TGCAGTGCGACGGAGTATGGCTACACCTTC,CSATEYGYTF
TRBV5-1,TRBJ2-5,NA,few,TGCGCCAGCAGCAGGGGGAATCCACAAGAGACCCAGTACTTC,CASSRGNPQETQYF
TRBV3-1,TRBJ2-7,TRBD1,once,TGTGCCAGCAGCCACTTGGGACAGGACAACGAGCAGGACTTC,CASSHLGQDNEQDF
TRBV7-9,TRBJ1-2,NA,NA,TGTGCCAGCAGCAAACAGGGACCCTATGGCTACACCTTC,CASSKQGPYGYTF
TRBV29-1,TRBJ2-3,NA,NA,TGCAGCGTTGGTAGAAGCACAGATACGCAGTATTTT,CSVGRSTDTQYF
TRBV5-1,TRBJ1-1,TRBD1,NA,TGCGCCAGCAGCTTGTTTCCGGGACAGACAATGAACACTGAAGCTTTCTTT,CASSLFPGQTMNTEAFF
TRBV10-3,TRBJ1-3,NA,NA,TGTGCCATCAGTGAGTCGAAATTTCAAAGGACGCCTGGAAACACCATATATTTT,CAISESKFQRTPGNTIYF
TRBV12-3/TRBV12-4,TRBJ1-5,NA,few,TGTGCCAGCAGTTTTTCACGGGATCAGCCCCAGCATTTT,CASSFSRDQPQHF
TRBV12-3/TRBV12-4,TRBJ2-3,TRBD2,NA,TGTGCCAGCAGTTTTGGGGGGGGGAGAACAGATACGGAGTATTTC,CASSFGGGRTDTEYF
TRBV5-1,TRBJ2-5,NA,few,TGCGCCAGCAGAGACAGGATCCAAGAGACCCAGTACTTC,CASRDRIQETQYF
TRBV14,TRBJ2-1,NA,NA,TGTGCCAGCAGCCAAGTCGGGTCGGGCAGGAAACTCAATGAGCAGTTCTTC,CASSQVGSGRKLNEQFF
TRBV7-9,TRBJ1-6,NA,NA,TGTGCCAGCAGCTTAGAACAGGGCCGAGGTTCACCCCTCCACTTT,CASSLEQGRGSPLHF
TRBV5-1,TRBJ2-1,TRBD2,few,TGCGCCAGCAGCCGACTAGGGACTAGCGGGAGCTATGAGCAGTTCTTC,CASSRLGTSGSYEQFF
TRBV5-6,TRBJ2-7,NA,few,TGTGCCAGCACCGCACAGGTTCCCTCCTACGAGCAGTACTTC,CASTAQVPSYEQYF
TRBV3-1,TRBJ2-3,NA,few,TGTGCCAGCAGCCAAGAGATGGCCAACACAGATACGCAGTATTTT,CASSQEMANTDTQYF
TRBV7-8,TRBJ2-5,TRBD2,few,TGTGCCAGCAGCGCGAGCGGGACAGAGACCCAGTACTTC,CASSASGTETQYF
TRBV11-2,TRBJ2-2,TRBD1,NA,TGTGCCAGCAGCTGGACAGGGGGCCAGGTGACCGGGGAGCTGTTTTTT,CASSWTGGQVTGELFF
TRBV27,TRBJ1-2,TRBD1,few,TGTGCCAGCAGTTTAACACCAGGGGGAGGCTACACCTTC,CASSLTPGGGYTF